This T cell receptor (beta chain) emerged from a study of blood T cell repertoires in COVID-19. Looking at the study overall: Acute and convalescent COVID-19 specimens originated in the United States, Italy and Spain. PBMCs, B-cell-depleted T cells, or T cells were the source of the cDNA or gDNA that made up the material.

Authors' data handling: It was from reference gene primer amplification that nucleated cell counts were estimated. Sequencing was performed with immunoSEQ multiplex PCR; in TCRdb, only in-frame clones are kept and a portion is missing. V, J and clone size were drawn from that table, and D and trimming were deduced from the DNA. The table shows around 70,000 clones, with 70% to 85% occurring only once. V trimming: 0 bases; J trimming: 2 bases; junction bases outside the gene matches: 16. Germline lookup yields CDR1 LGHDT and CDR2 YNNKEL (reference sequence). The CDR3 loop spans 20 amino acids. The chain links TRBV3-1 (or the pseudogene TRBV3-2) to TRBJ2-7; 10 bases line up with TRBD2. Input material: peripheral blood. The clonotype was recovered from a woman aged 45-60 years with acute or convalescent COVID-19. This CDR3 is CASSQDGALAGESGPYEQYF. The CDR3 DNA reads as TGTGCCAGCAGCCAAGATGGGGCCCTAGCGGGAGAATCCGGCCCCTACGAGCAGTACTTC.